Each of the 13 T cell receptor beta chains below was sequenced from the same sample in a study of cytomegalovirus exposure and HLA in healthy donors. Primers included in the PCR were 60 Vbeta and 13 Jbeta primers. Repertoires were generated with immunoSEQ multiplex PCR, while TCRdb's copy carries only in-frame clones and drops some. The repertoire holds 130,000 or so clones, with 75% as singletons. Sequenced: PBMCs. Receptors originate from a man in his forties or fifties in good health and CMV-seronegative.

V and J are TRBV4-3 and TRBJ1-2; D gene uncertain. Looked up from germline, CDR1 is LGHNA and CDR2 is YSLEER. The germline V and J ends were trimmed by 3 bases and 1 base, with 3 bases remaining between them. CDR3 length: 12 amino acids. Here the CDR3 DNA reads TGCGCCAGCAGCCAGAGTAACTATGGCTACACCTTC. Its protein is CASSQSNYGYTF.

Written as DNA, the CDR3 is TGTGCCAGCAGTCCCACGTCTAGGACAGGTCCTTACAATGAGCAGTTCTTC. Its translation: CASSPTSRTGPYNEQFF. The rearrangement uses TRBV27 and TRBJ2-1, with 7 bases lining up with TRBD1. The CDR3 spans 17 residues. Germline V gene data show CDR1 as MNHEY and CDR2 as SMNVEV (reference sequence). J gave up 4 bases and V 5 bases, and 14 bases lay outside the gene matches.

The J gene is TRBJ2-7, the V gene TRBV4-1, with 9 bases lining up with TRBD1. J lost 5 bases, V lost 2 bases, and 4 bases had no gene match. The CDR3 runs to 14 residues. CDR1 is MGHRA and CDR2 is YSYEKL in the germline V gene. This CDR3 is CASSQLGQGHEQYF. As DNA, the CDR3 is TGCGCCAGCAGCCAACTGGGACAGGGCCACGAGCAGTACTTC.

The chain uses TRBV7-8 and TRBJ2-1, with D perhaps matching TRBD2 (6 bases). V was shortened by 5 bases and J by 4 bases, with 9 bases between the two germline ends. This CDR3 is 13 amino acids long. Germline V gene lookup returns CDR1 SGHVS and CDR2 FQNEAQ. CDR3 region: CASSPGTYNEQFF. CDR3 nucleotides: TGTGCCAGCAGCCCAGGGACTTACAATGAGCAGTTCTTC.

The chain combines TRBV5-6 with TRBJ2-1; 14 nucleotides line up with TRBD2. Trimming took 2 bases from V and 4 from J; bases not matched to a gene: 2. In germline, CDR1 is SGHDT, CDR2 YYEEEE. The CDR3 contains 16 residues. The CDR3 DNA is TGTGCCAGCAGCTTAGGACTAGCGGGGGGTTACAATGAGCAGTTCTTC. Translated, it gives CASSLGLAGGYNEQFF.

The chain uses TRBV7-8 and TRBJ2-7, with D uncertain. Between the trimmed V and J ends, which lost 4 bases and 2 bases, there was a span of 12 bases. CDR1 and CDR2 from the germline V gene are SGHVS and FQNEAQ. The CDR3 sequence is 14 residues long. In DNA form, the CDR3 reads TGTGCCAGCAGCTCAACCAGATATACCTACGAGCAGTACTTC. This sequence encodes CASSSTRYTYEQYF. The full variable domain, with the rest looked up from reference TRBV7-8 and TRBJ2-7, is GAGVSQSPRYKVAKRGQDVALRCDPISGHVSLFWYQQALGQGPEFLTYFQNEAQLDKSGLPSDRFFAERPEGSVSTLKIQRTQQEDSAVYLCASSSTRYTYEQYFGPGTRLTVT.

The rearrangement uses TRBV7-2 and TRBJ1-3; D gene uncertain. V was cut by 5 bases and J by 8 bases, with 19 bases left in between. The germline gives CDR1 SGHTA, CDR2 FQGNSA. The CDR3 runs to 15 residues. This CDR3 reads CASSQRVSPQDTIYF. The DNA for the CDR3 is TGTGCCAGCAGCCAGAGGGTCAGCCCTCAAGACACCATATATTTT.

The V call is TRBV19, the J call TRBJ1-2, with TRBD1 as a possible D gene (6 bases). The CDR3 has 16 amino acids. Germline values: CDR1 LNHDA, CDR2 SQIVND (reference sequence). Trimming pared 7 bases from V and 3 bases from J, leaving 21 bases between. The CDR3 protein is CASTPGPRTEYYGYTF. CDR3 DNA sequence: TGTGCCAGTACCCCTGGACCGAGGACAGAATACTATGGCTACACCTTC. Drawing the rest from reference TRBV19 and TRBJ1-2, the complete variable domain is DGGITQSPKYLFRKEGQNVTLSCEQNLNHDAMYWYRQDPGQGLRLIYYSQIVNDFQKGDIAEGYSVSREKKESFPLTVTSAQKNPTAFYLCASTPGPRTEYYGYTFGSGTRLTVV.

The chain recombines TRBV11-2 with TRBJ2-2; D might be TRBD1 (7 bases). The CDR3 has 17 residues. In germline, CDR1 is SGHAT, CDR2 FQNNGV. Deletions cut 5 bases from V and 2 bases from J, with 18 bases between. The chain's CDR3 is CASSLGGGGTNTGELFF. The CDR3 bases are TGTGCCAGCAGCCTTGGCGGAGGGGGCACCAACACCGGGGAGCTGTTTTTT.

The chain joins TRBV5-4 to TRBJ1-1, with D perhaps TRBD1 (5 bases). Germline V gene sequence: CDR1 SGHNT, CDR2 YYREEE (reference sequence). The CDR3 contains 13 residues. Trimming left V 0 bases short and J 7 bases short, with 10 bases between. CDR3 bases: TGTGCCAGCAGCTTGGTCGGGACTAATGAAGCTTTCTTT. Translation: CASSLVGTNEAFF.

This sequence joins TRBV19 and TRBJ2-3, with D possibly TRBD2 on 6 matching bases. The germline V gene encodes CDR1 LNHDA and CDR2 SQIVND (reference sequence). V was clipped by 1 base and J by 0 bases, with 11 bases between them. There are 16 residues in the CDR3. In nucleotides, the CDR3 is TGTGCCAGTAGTATAGCGGCGGGGAAGAGCACAGATACGCAGTATTTT. Amino acids: CASSIAAGKSTDTQYF. The complete variable domain, with remaining parts taken from reference TRBV19 and TRBJ2-3, reads DGGITQSPKYLFRKEGQNVTLSCEQNLNHDAMYWYRQDPGQGLRLIYYSQIVNDFQKGDIAEGYSVSREKKESFPLTVTSAQKNPTAFYLCASSIAAGKSTDTQYFGPGTRLTVL.

The genes are TRBV6-6 and TRBJ2-7; 9 bases match TRBD1. The CDR3 is made up of 15 amino acids. Per germline, CDR1 MNHNY and CDR2 SVGAGI (reference sequence). Trimming took 6 bases from V and 6 from J; bases not matched to a gene: 12. The CDR3 protein is CASSSSDRGGGEQYF. The DNA for the CDR3 is TGTGCCAGCAGCTCCTCAGACAGGGGGGGTGGCGAGCAGTACTTC.

This clone has just a few counts. Here the CDR3 reads CASRGTGGRFSYEQYF. The CDR3 DNA follows: TGTGCCAGCAGAGGGACAGGGGGCCGATTTTCCTACGAGCAGTACTTC. The chain employs TRBV2 and TRBJ2-7, with 12 bases fitting TRBD1. The ends lost 6 bases at V and 1 base at J; junction bases unmatched: 7. The CDR3 runs to 16 residues. Germline V lookup: CDR1 SNHLY, CDR2 FYNNEI.